The 11 T cell receptor beta chains below were found in one sample sequenced in a study of beta chain features in type 1 diabetes (dated by TCRdb to 2016 to 2019). Library preparation was by the immunoSEQ multiplex PCR assay. The High Capacity cDNA Reverse Transcription Kit was used to reverse transcribe all of the isolated RNA, meaning that expressed TCRB transcripts were what got sequenced. What TCRdb holds here is the immuneACCESS table cut down to in-frame rearrangements. Part of the clones is not present; checked against another copy, under half of the missing clones reflect an unresolved V gene, and the others are unexplained. A total of a few hundred thousand clones appear in this sample, more than 9.5% of them only once. The top ten constitute 0.015% of the sample. Sequenced input: naive CD4+ T cells from blood. This specimen's cell subset or site label, interpreted: true naive CD4+ T cells. The source of these receptors is a woman between 25 and 40 years old in good health.

This clone was counted a few times. The gene calls are TRBV5-4 and TRBJ1-1; D unresolved. Trimming took 6 bases from V and 1 from J, leaving 16 bases between them. The CDR3 runs to 15 residues. Germline assignment: CDR1 SGHNT and CDR2 YYREEE (reference sequence). The CDR3, as DNA: TGTGCCAGCAAACCCCCGCCGGGAGCGAACACTGAAGCTTTCTTT. It translates to CASKPPPGANTEAFF.

The sample holds a few counts of this clone. This chain uses TRBV11-1 with TRBJ2-1; TRBD1 matches 9 bases. From germline, CDR1 is SGHAT and CDR2 FQDESV (reference sequence). J lost 7 bases, V lost 4 bases, and 8 bases had no gene match. The CDR3 loop spans 15 amino acids. The CDR3 region is CASSSPQTGGNEQFF. In DNA, the CDR3 is TGTGCCAGCAGCTCGCCCCAGACAGGGGGAAATGAGCAGTTCTTC.

This clone showed up just a few times. V and J are TRBV4-1 and TRBJ2-1, with unresolved D. Between the trimmed V and J ends, which lost 0 bases and 4 bases, there was a span of 13 bases. CDR3 length equals 16 residues. The germline CDR1 and CDR2 sequences are MGHRA and YSYEKL. CDR3 region: CASSQEAASRYNEQFF. The CDR3 bases are TGCGCCAGCAGCCAAGAGGCGGCTAGTAGGTACAATGAGCAGTTCTTC.

In this sample, this clone turned up a few times. The rearrangement links TRBV28 to TRBJ2-1; 7 nucleotides match TRBD2. Germline assignment: CDR1 MDHEN and CDR2 SYDVKM. The V segment lost 7 bases and the J segment 5 bases; nucleotides outside the gene matches: 5. CDR3 size: 13 residues. CDR3 DNA: TGTGCCAGCAACGAGGGAGGGGACAATGAGCAGTTCTTC. Translated, it gives CASNEGGDNEQFF.

This clone occurred a few times. This chain uses TRBV7-2 with TRBJ2-5; D is undetermined. The CDR3 is made up of 14 amino acids. The germline V gene encodes CDR1 SGHTA and CDR2 FQGNSA. V was pared by 2 bases and J by 1 base, with 8 bases between. The CDR3 spells CASSLTRFQETQYF. DNA for the CDR3: TGTGCCAGCAGCTTAACGCGTTTCCAAGAGACCCAGTACTTC.

This clone was picked up a small number of times. The rearrangement joins TRBV14 to TRBJ2-6; 10 nucleotides match TRBD2. CDR3 length: 17 residues. CDR1 is SGHDN and CDR2 is FVKESK in the germline V gene. V was pared by 2 bases and J by 3 bases, with 4 bases of the junction left unmatched. CDR3 coding DNA: TGTGCCAGCAGCCAATTCCTAGCGGGAGTTGGGGCCAACGTCCTGACTTTC. Encoded protein: CASSQFLAGVGANVLTF.

In its sample, this clone was seen a few times. The rearrangement links TRBV4-2 to TRBJ1-2; D is unclear. The CDR3 has 16 amino acids. Germline V gene data show CDR1 as LGHNA and CDR2 as YNFKEQ. V was cut by 4 bases and J by 4 bases, with 19 bases left in between. CDR3 in amino acids: CASSPTSDSVSYGYTF. The CDR3 DNA sequence: TGTGCCAGCAGCCCGACTTCGGATTCGGTCTCCTATGGCTACACCTTC.

The chain joins TRBV7-6 to TRBJ2-5; D is possibly TRBD1 (5 bases). The CDR3 extends over 14 amino acids. V gave up 0 bases and J gave up 5 bases, with 10 bases separating them. Germline values: CDR1 SGHVS, CDR2 FNYEAQ. This CDR3 is CASSLAPGWETQYF. DNA for the CDR3: TGTGCCAGCAGCTTAGCGCCAGGGTGGGAGACCCAGTACTTC.

In this sample, this clone turned up a few times. The genes are TRBV7-2 and TRBJ2-3, with TRBD1 identical over 9 bases. The V segment lost 3 bases and the J segment 3 bases; nucleotides outside the gene matches: 4. The CDR3 runs to 15 residues. Germline values: CDR1 SGHTA, CDR2 FQGNSA. CDR3 residues: CASSLNRGRTDTQYF. In nucleotides, the CDR3 is TGTGCCAGCAGCTTGAACAGGGGGCGGACAGATACGCAGTATTTT.

This clone was seen a few times. The gene calls are TRBV9 and TRBJ2-5; 7 bases fit TRBD2. CDR1 and CDR2 from the germline V gene are SGDLS and YYNGEE. The CDR3 has 15 residues. V was clipped by 0 bases and J by 5 bases; unmatched bases: 7. The CDR3 loop is CASSVVEGGPETQYF. In nucleotides, the CDR3 is TGTGCCAGCAGCGTAGTGGAGGGAGGGCCCGAGACCCAGTACTTC.

This clone was counted between two and nine times. The chain carries TRBV9 and TRBJ2-3; 7 bases match TRBD1. After removal of 0 bases from V and 1 base from J, the junction contained 8 bases not matched to a gene. CDR3 length equals 17 residues. CDR1 and CDR2 from the germline V gene are SGDLS and YYNGEE. The CDR3 loop reads CASSVDPRQGGTDTQYF. The CDR3, as DNA: TGTGCCAGCAGCGTAGACCCTCGACAGGGCGGCACAGATACGCAGTATTTT.